These 14 T cell receptor beta chains were sequenced from one sample in a study of cytomegalovirus exposure and HLA in healthy donors. Researchers ran the PCR with 60 Vbeta and 13 Jbeta primers. Using immunoSEQ multiplex PCR, the repertoire was profiled, and TCRdb retains in-frame clones only, with some absent. This table holds about 190,000 clones, 79% found once. Sample: PBMCs. These receptors came from a woman aged 18-35 years in good health and CMV-seronegative.

The chain carries TRBV6-5 and TRBJ2-7, with 9 bases matching TRBD1. Germline values: CDR1 MNHEY, CDR2 SVGAGI. The CDR3 length is 16 residues. Germline trimming cut 4 bases from V and 2 bases from J; bases unmatched to any gene: 9. The CDR3 region is CASSSSGQGFTYEQYF. CDR3 DNA sequence: TGTGCCAGCAGTTCTTCCGGACAGGGGTTCACCTACGAGCAGTACTTC.

V is TRBV15 and J is TRBJ2-1, with 9 nucleotides matching TRBD2. Germline assignment: CDR1 LNHNV and CDR2 YYDKDF (reference sequence). Trimming removed 3 bases from V and 7 bases from J; junction bases left unmatched: 10. This CDR3 has 16 residues. Here the CDR3 reads CATSRVGGRALNEQFF. Here the CDR3 DNA reads TGTGCCACCAGCAGGGTGGGCGGGAGGGCCTTGAATGAGCAGTTCTTC. The full variable domain, rest sourced from reference TRBV15 and TRBJ2-1, is DAMVIQNPRYQVTQFGKPVTLSCSQTLNHNVMYWYQQKSSQAPKLLFHYYDKDFNNEADTPDNFQSRRPNTSFCFLDIRSPGLGDTAMYLCATSRVGGRALNEQFFGPGTRLTVL.

Concerning this clone: Sequence at one end of the junction differs from germline and may be a read error. The rearrangement joins TRBV7-3 to TRBJ2-3; 8 bases agree with TRBD2. This CDR3 has 15 residues. Germline V gene data show CDR1 as SGHTA and CDR2 as FQGTGA. This CDR3 reads CASSLISGASDTQYF. The CDR3 bases are TGTGCCAGCAGTTTAATTAGCGGGGCCAGCGATACGCAGTATTTT.

This clone was counted once. The gene calls are TRBV5-5 and TRBJ1-5, with a tentative D call TRBD1 (5 bases). Trimming took 2 bases from V and 6 from J, leaving 15 bases between them. The CDR3 runs 15 residues. Per the germline V gene, CDR1 is SGHKS and CDR2 is YYEKEE (reference sequence). CDR3 protein: CASSFSGKETQPQHF. As DNA, the CDR3 is TGTGCCAGCAGCTTTTCAGGGAAGGAGACTCAGCCCCAGCATTTT.

This clone was counted between two and nine times. The chain carries TRBV27 and TRBJ1-2; no firm D call. From germline, CDR1 is MNHEY and CDR2 SMNVEV (reference sequence). V shed 4 bases and J shed 9 bases, with 12 bases lying between them. The CDR3 length is 12 residues. For the CDR3, the DNA is TGTGCCAGCAGTTCAACGGGGAATCGCTACACCTTC. It codes for CASSSTGNRYTF.

This clone was seen just once. The rearrangement uses TRBV4-1 and TRBJ1-1, with D perhaps TRBD1 (5 bases). Per germline, CDR1 MGHRA and CDR2 YSYEKL. The V end was cut by 0 bases, the J end by 3 bases, with 11 bases between. This CDR3 has 15 residues. CDR3 loop: CASSQEGEDYTEAFF. For the CDR3, the DNA is TGCGCCAGCAGCCAAGAGGGGGAGGATTACACTGAAGCTTTCTTT.

The chain employs TRBV5-1 and TRBJ2-1; perhaps TRBD2 as D (6 bases). Germline lookup yields CDR1 SGHRS and CDR2 YFSETQ. The CDR3 is 15 residues long. The germline V and J ends were trimmed by 2 bases and 0 bases, with 9 bases remaining between them. The CDR3 nucleotides are TGCGCCAGCAGCTTCGCGGGGAGCTCCTACAATGAGCAGTTCTTC. It encodes CASSFAGSSYNEQFF.

This clone turned up a few times. The chain combines TRBV5-5 with TRBJ1-6, with 7 bases lining up with TRBD1. V shed 0 bases, J shed 9 bases, and the junction held 9 bases outside the gene matches. CDR1 and CDR2 from the germline V gene are SGHKS and YYEKEE (reference sequence). The length of the CDR3 is 16 residues. The CDR3 nucleotides read TGTGCCAGCAGCTTGGCTTATCAGGGGGTTGCTTCACCCCTCCACTTT. This codes for CASSLAYQGVASPLHF.

The chain combines TRBV4-1 with TRBJ1-1, with D possibly being TRBD1 (6 bases). Trimming took 2 bases from V and 1 from J, leaving 23 bases between them. CDR3 length: 19 amino acids. Per germline, CDR1 MGHRA and CDR2 YSYEKL. CDR3 protein: CASSQRGLKTGTQNTEAFF. The CDR3, as DNA: TGCGCCAGCAGCCAAAGGGGCCTGAAAACCGGGACACAGAACACTGAAGCTTTCTTT.

The table lists this clone with a count of one. The chain combines TRBV27 with TRBJ2-2, with 11 positions matching TRBD1. The V gene's germline CDR1 is MNHEY and CDR2 SMNVEV (reference sequence). This CDR3 region has 17 residues. V shed 3 bases and J 5 bases; nucleotides not matched to a gene: 8. CDR3 protein: CASSLTGTGGLTGELFF. As DNA, the CDR3 is TGTGCCAGCAGTTTGACCGGGACAGGGGGATTAACCGGGGAGCTGTTTTTT.

The gene calls are TRBV28 and TRBJ2-1; the match to TRBD2 covers 11 bases. The germline V gene encodes CDR1 MDHEN and CDR2 SYDVKM. The CDR3 totals 15 residues. The V segment lost 8 bases and the J segment 7 bases; nucleotides outside the gene matches: 10. The CDR3 DNA reads TGTGCCAGCCGACTACTAGCGGGAGAGATAAATGAGCAGTTCTTC. Its protein product is CASRLLAGEINEQFF.

The genes are TRBV15 and TRBJ2-2; D perhaps matches TRBD2 (5 bases). CDR1 and CDR2 (germline): LNHNV, YYDKDF (reference sequence). Trimming removed 6 bases from V and 5 bases from J, with 7 bases in between. The CDR3 contains 12 residues. Written as DNA, the CDR3 is TGTGCCACCAGTCCGGGGACCGGGGAGCTGTTTTTT. It yields the protein CATSPGTGELFF.

This clone turned up a few times. The rearrangement uses TRBV5-8 and TRBJ1-6; 7 bases map to TRBD1. V was pared by 4 bases and J by 9 bases, with 10 bases of the junction left unmatched. The CDR3 extends over 15 amino acids. CDR1 is SGHTS and CDR2 is YDEGEE in the germline V gene. CDR3 DNA: TGTGCCAGCAGCCTCCACAGGGGTCAAGTTTCACCCCTCCACTTT. This codes for CASSLHRGQVSPLHF.

The V call is TRBV11-3, the J call TRBJ1-4; tentative D call: TRBD1 (6 bases). Trimming pared 3 bases from V and 2 bases from J, leaving 19 bases between. Germline CDR1 SGHNT, CDR2 YENEEA. This CDR3 spans 18 amino acids. The CDR3 DNA is TGTGCCAGCAGCTTTTGTTTTAGGGGGTTGAGGACTAATGAAAAACTGTTTTTT. Its protein is CASSFCFRGLRTNEKLFF.